This entry concerns a single T cell receptor beta chain. Germline V CDR1 and CDR2: LNHDA, SQIVND (reference sequence). The CDR3 length is 15 residues. J gave up 4 bases and V 10 bases, and 6 bases lay outside the gene matches. The method was immunoSEQ multiplex PCR; TCRdb's version includes in-frame clones alone and lacks a portion of them. Found here are about 33,000 clones, about 82% of them singletons; the top ten hold 5% to 7.5%. This record belongs to a study of blood T cell repertoires in COVID-19. The wider study: T cells, B-cell-depleted T cells, or PBMCs provided the cDNA or gDNA that served as material.

The sequenced sample consisted of peripheral blood. J is TRBJ2-2 and V is TRBV19, with 13 positions matching TRBD2. The sequence was collected from a man between 60 and 75 years old with active COVID-19. The CDR3 DNA follows: TGTGCCACCAATGGACTAGCGGGAGCCACCGGGGAGCTGTTTTTT. It codes for CATNGLAGATGELFF.